This TCR beta chain was recorded in a study of CD8 T cells in ankylosing spondylitis. Study-wide results and caveats: A TCR beta motif of about 8 highly homologous variants seemed to mark ankylosing spondylitis blood.

This clonotype was observed a few times. Antigen specificity is unknown. The CDR3 has 19 residues. With 0 bases clipped from V and 1 base from J, the junction kept 7 bases outside the gene matches. Germline loops: CDR1 LGHNA, CDR2 YNFKEQ. One entry per CDR3 protein, called by TCRdb with MiXCR from the 5' RACE reads. The table shows about 540,000 distinct CDR3 sequences, with roughly an eighth occurring only once. The source of this sequence is a male donor with ankylosing spondylitis. V and J are TRBV4-2 and TRBJ2-2; 11 positions match TRBD2. The sequencing input was blood, either unsorted or a sorted T cell fraction (not recorded which). The CDR3 spells CASSQDLLAGGLNTGELFF. The CDR3 DNA sequence: TGTGCCAGCAGCCAAGATCTATTAGCGGGAGGGCTGAACACCGGGGAGCTGTTTTTT.